Below, 18 T cell receptor beta chains from the same sample are listed, as sequenced in a study of control samples from healthy donors and cancer patients. Assay: immunoSEQ multiplex PCR; the TCRdb copy retains only in-frame clones and omits some. The table includes about 150,000 clones, 93% detected once. The material sequenced was blood. The receptors were gathered from a man aged 18-30 years in good health.

This clone was counted a few times. The CDR3 coding sequence is TGTGCCAGCAGAGTCCACAGGGACTCTGGAAACACCATATATTTT. Translating it yields CASRVHRDSGNTIYF. This sequence joins TRBV2 and TRBJ1-3, with TRBD1 as a possible D gene (6 bases). Trimming left V 6 bases short and J 0 bases short, with 12 bases between. Germline loops: CDR1 SNHLY, CDR2 FYNNEI. This CDR3 region has 15 residues.

The chain employs TRBV5-8 and TRBJ2-1; 7 bases align to TRBD2. The V gene's germline CDR1 is SGHTS and CDR2 YDEGEE. Germline trimming cut 0 bases from V and 2 bases from J; bases unmatched to any gene: 2. This CDR3 has 15 residues. The CDR3 nucleotides are TGTGCCAGCAGCTTGGTGGGGACTACCTACAATGAGCAGTTCTTC. It codes for CASSLVGTTYNEQFF.

The chain employs TRBV2 and TRBJ1-1; D not certain. The CDR3 totals 15 residues. CDR1 and CDR2 from the germline V gene are SNHLY and FYNNEI. Trimming removed 5 bases from V and 0 bases from J, with 13 bases in between. The CDR3 coding sequence is TGTGCCAGCAGTACTAAATGGACGGTGAACACTGAAGCTTTCTTT. Translating gives CASSTKWTVNTEAFF. Based on the CDR3 plus reference TRBV2 and TRBJ1-1, the full variable domain is EPEVTQTPSHQVTQMGQEVILRCVPISNHLYFYWYRQILGQKVEFLVSFYNNEISEKSEIFDDQFSVERPDGSNFTLKIRSTKLEDSAMYFCASSTKWTVNTEAFFGQGTRLTVV.

The chain carries TRBV11-3 and TRBJ2-2, with unresolved D. Trimming removed 0 bases from V and 9 bases from J, with 8 bases in between. This CDR3 is 13 amino acids long. Per germline, CDR1 SGHNT and CDR2 YENEEA. The CDR3 protein is CASSLESMRELFF. CDR3 bases: TGTGCCAGCAGCTTAGAATCGATGAGGGAGCTGTTTTTT. The full variable domain, with the rest looked up from reference TRBV11-3 and TRBJ2-2, is EAGVVQSPRYKIIEKKQPVAFWCNPISGHNTLYWYLQNLGQGPELLIRYENEEAVDDSQLPKDRFSAERLKGVDSTLKIQPAELGDSAVYLCASSLESMRELFFGEGSRLTVL.

The rearrangement joins TRBV6-1 to TRBJ2-7; the match to TRBD1 covers 10 bases. Unmatched junction bases numbered 4, after V lost 0 bases and J lost 2 bases. This CDR3 has 16 amino acids. Germline values: CDR1 MNHNS, CDR2 SASEGT. Written as DNA, the CDR3 is TGTGCCAGCAGTGAAGCAGGGACAGGGGTCCCCTACGAGCAGTACTTC. As protein: CASSEAGTGVPYEQYF.

The genes are TRBV18 and TRBJ2-5; perhaps TRBD2 as D (6 bases). Germline CDR1 reads KGHSH; CDR2 reads LQKENI. The CDR3 covers 15 residues. The ends were cut back, 2 bases at V and 5 bases at J, with 15 bases in the middle. The CDR3 DNA is TGTGCCAGCTCACCATCTCGTGTGGCGGGGGAGACCCAGTACTTC. Its translation: CASSPSRVAGETQYF. Together with reference TRBV18 and TRBJ2-5, the CDR3 gives the full variable domain: NAGVMQNPRHLVRRRGQEARLRCSPMKGHSHVYWYRQLPEEGLKFMVYLQKENIIDESGMPKERFSAEFPKEGPSILRIQQVVRGDSAAYFCASSPSRVAGETQYFGPGTRLLVL.

The V call is TRBV7-9, the J call TRBJ1-6; the match to TRBD1 covers 7 bases. Germline trimming cut 6 bases from V and 10 bases from J; bases unmatched to any gene: 9. Germline-derived CDR1 and CDR2 are SEHNR and FQNEAQ (reference sequence). The CDR3 consists of 14 residues. The CDR3 sequence: CASSFRDRLSPLHF. CDR3 sequence (DNA): TGTGCCAGCAGTTTCCGGGACAGACTATCACCCCTCCACTTT.

The V call is TRBV7-2, the J call TRBJ1-4, with 7 bases lining up with TRBD1. V trimming: 0 bases; J trimming: 4 bases; junction bases outside the gene matches: 2. From germline, CDR1 is SGHTA and CDR2 FQGNSA. There are 15 residues in the CDR3. The CDR3 region is CASSLAGGGNEKLFF. The CDR3 DNA reads TGTGCCAGCAGCTTAGCAGGGGGCGGTAATGAAAAACTGTTTTTT.

The chain recombines TRBV28 with TRBJ1-5; 7 nucleotides align to TRBD1. V lost 10 bases to trimming and J lost 0 bases; unmatched junction nucleotides: 12. The germline gives CDR1 MDHEN, CDR2 SYDVKM. This CDR3 has 16 amino acids. The CDR3 loop reads CATRTGGHYSNQPQHF. The DNA for the CDR3 is TGTGCCACCCGGACAGGCGGCCACTATAGCAATCAGCCCCAGCATTTT.

V and J are TRBV4-1 and TRBJ2-2, with D uncertain. The length of the CDR3 is 16 residues. Per the germline V gene, CDR1 is MGHRA and CDR2 is YSYEKL. V lost 4 bases, J lost 0 bases, and 12 bases lay in between. The DNA for the CDR3 is TGCGCCAGCAGCCCTCGTTTTCTACCGAACACCGGGGAGCTGTTTTTT. It is translated as CASSPRFLPNTGELFF.

This clone was detected once. In DNA, the CDR3 is TGCGCCAGCAGCCCGGGGTCCGGCACAGATACGCAGTATTTT. Residues: CASSPGSGTDTQYF. This chain connects TRBV5-1 to TRBJ2-3; D perhaps matches TRBD2 (5 bases). Trimming left V 4 bases short and J 1 base short, with 10 bases between. This CDR3 has 14 amino acids. Looked up from germline, CDR1 is SGHRS and CDR2 is YFSETQ. Together with reference TRBV5-1 and TRBJ2-3, the CDR3 gives the full variable domain: KAGVTQTPRYLIKTRGQQVTLSCSPISGHRSVSWYQQTPGQGLQFLFEYFSETQRNKGNFPGRFSGRQFSNSRSEMNVSTLELGDSALYLCASSPGSGTDTQYFGPGTRLTVL.

The V gene is TRBV27, the J gene TRBJ1-2, with 7 bases identical to TRBD1. CDR3 length equals 14 residues. The V gene end was trimmed by 8 bases and the J gene end by 8 bases; junction bases not matched to a gene: 14. The V gene's germline CDR1 is MNHEY and CDR2 SMNVEV (reference sequence). The CDR3 sequence: CASYTPGRGRGYTF. CDR3 bases: TGTGCCAGCTACACCCCTGGCAGGGGGAGAGGCTACACCTTC.

This clone was seen only a few times. The gene calls are TRBV27 and TRBJ1-1, with a tentative D call TRBD1 (5 bases). From germline, CDR1 is MNHEY and CDR2 SMNVEV (reference sequence). V was cut by 4 bases and J by 5 bases, with 14 bases left in between. The CDR3 contains 14 residues. The CDR3: CASSSFGGETEAFF. CDR3 coding DNA: TGTGCCAGCAGTTCCTTCGGGGGGGAAACTGAAGCTTTCTTT.

The chain uses TRBV12-3 or TRBV12-4 and TRBJ1-2; D remains unclear. V lost 7 bases, J lost 6 bases, and 12 bases lay in between. CDR3 length equals 12 residues. CDR3 loop: CASKRGIHGYTF. The CDR3 coding sequence is TGTGCCAGCAAGAGAGGAATCCATGGCTACACCTTC.

The chain carries TRBV5-4 and TRBJ1-2; 7 bases are a match to TRBD1. Looked up from germline, CDR1 is SGHNT and CDR2 is YYREEE (reference sequence). After removal of 4 bases from V and 1 base from J, the junction contained 10 bases not matched to a gene. The CDR3 extends over 16 amino acids. The CDR3 here is CASSAGTENFNYGYTF. DNA for the CDR3: TGTGCCAGCAGCGCGGGGACAGAGAACTTTAACTATGGCTACACCTTC. Supplemented by reference TRBV5-4 and TRBJ1-2, the full variable domain reads ETGVTQSPTHLIKTRGQQVTLRCSSQSGHNTVSWYQQALGQGPQFIFQYYREEENGRGNFPPRFSGLQFPNYSSELNVNALELDDSALYLCASSAGTENFNYGYTFGSGTRLTVV.

The chain uses TRBV19 and TRBJ2-6; D is uncertain. The V gene lost 1 base and the J gene lost 8 bases, with 24 bases spanning the gap. The length of the CDR3 is 19 residues. Germline V gene sequence: CDR1 LNHDA, CDR2 SQIVND (reference sequence). CDR3 coding DNA: TGTGCCAGTAGTATAGGGGTAACAGACCTCCTCTGGGTCACCAACGTCCTGACTTTC. Protein: CASSIGVTDLLWVTNVLTF.

The chain couples TRBV2 to TRBJ2-1, with D possibly TRBD2 on 6 matching bases. Trimming stripped 7 bases from V and 4 bases from J, with 14 bases between. From germline, CDR1 is SNHLY and CDR2 FYNNEI. CDR3 length: 14 amino acids. The CDR3 reads CASNRREHYNEQFF. CDR3 sequence (DNA): TGTGCCAGCAACAGGCGGGAACATTACAATGAGCAGTTCTTC. The full variable domain, its missing parts supplied by reference TRBV2 and TRBJ2-1, is EPEVTQTPSHQVTQMGQEVILRCVPISNHLYFYWYRQILGQKVEFLVSFYNNEISEKSEIFDDQFSVERPDGSNFTLKIRSTKLEDSAMYFCASNRREHYNEQFFGPGTRLTVL.

The gene calls are TRBV3-1 (or the pseudogene TRBV3-2) and TRBJ2-5; D not resolved. From germline, CDR1 is LGHDT and CDR2 YNNKEL (reference sequence). The CDR3 totals 12 residues. V was pared by 2 bases and J by 9 bases, with 10 bases between. In nucleotides, the CDR3 is TGTGCCAGCAGCCAAATAACGACCCCCCAGTACTTC. Residues: CASSQITTPQYF.